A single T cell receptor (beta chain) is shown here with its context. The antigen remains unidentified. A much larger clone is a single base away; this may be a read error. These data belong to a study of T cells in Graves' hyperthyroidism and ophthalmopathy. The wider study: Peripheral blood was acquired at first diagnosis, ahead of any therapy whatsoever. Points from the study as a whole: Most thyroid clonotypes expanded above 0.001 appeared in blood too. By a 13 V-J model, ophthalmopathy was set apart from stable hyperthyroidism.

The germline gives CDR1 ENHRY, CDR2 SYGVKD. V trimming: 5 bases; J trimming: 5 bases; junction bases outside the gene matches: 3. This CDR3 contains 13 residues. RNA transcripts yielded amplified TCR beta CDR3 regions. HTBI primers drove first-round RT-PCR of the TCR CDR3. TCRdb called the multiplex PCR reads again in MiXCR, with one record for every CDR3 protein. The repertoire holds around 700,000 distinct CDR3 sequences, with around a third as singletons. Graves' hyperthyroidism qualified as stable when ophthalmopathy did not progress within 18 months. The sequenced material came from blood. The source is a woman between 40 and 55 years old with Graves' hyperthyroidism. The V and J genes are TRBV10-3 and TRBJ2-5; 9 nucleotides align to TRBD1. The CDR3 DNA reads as TGTGCCATCAGTAACAGGGGGCAGGAGACCCAGTACTTC. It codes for CAISNRGQETQYF.